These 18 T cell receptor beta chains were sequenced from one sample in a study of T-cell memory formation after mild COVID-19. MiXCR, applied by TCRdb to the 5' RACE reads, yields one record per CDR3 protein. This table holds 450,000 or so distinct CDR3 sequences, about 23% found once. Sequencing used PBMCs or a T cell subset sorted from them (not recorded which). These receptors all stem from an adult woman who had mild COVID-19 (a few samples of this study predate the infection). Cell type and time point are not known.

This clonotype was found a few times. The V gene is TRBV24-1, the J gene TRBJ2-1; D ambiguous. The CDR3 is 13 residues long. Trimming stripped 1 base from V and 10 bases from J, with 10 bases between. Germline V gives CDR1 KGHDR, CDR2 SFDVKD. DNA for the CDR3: TGTGCCACCAGTGATTTAAACGAGAGGGAGCAGTTCTTC. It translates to CATSDLNEREQFF.

The CDR3 DNA is TGCAGCGTTGTTCCAGCACCTTCCTACGAGCAGTACTTC. Encoded protein: CSVVPAPSYEQYF. V and J are TRBV29-1 and TRBJ2-7; D is unclear. Germline loops: CDR1 SQVTM, CDR2 ANQGSEA. The V and J ends lost 4 bases and 1 base respectively, with 11 bases between them. The CDR3 extends over 13 amino acids.

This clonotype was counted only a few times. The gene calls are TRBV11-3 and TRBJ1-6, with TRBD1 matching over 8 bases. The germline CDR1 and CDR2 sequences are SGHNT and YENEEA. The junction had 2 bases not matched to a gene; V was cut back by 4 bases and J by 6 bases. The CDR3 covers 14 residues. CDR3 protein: CASSSGQVNSPLHF. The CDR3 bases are TGTGCCAGCAGCTCGGGACAGGTTAATTCACCCCTCCACTTT.

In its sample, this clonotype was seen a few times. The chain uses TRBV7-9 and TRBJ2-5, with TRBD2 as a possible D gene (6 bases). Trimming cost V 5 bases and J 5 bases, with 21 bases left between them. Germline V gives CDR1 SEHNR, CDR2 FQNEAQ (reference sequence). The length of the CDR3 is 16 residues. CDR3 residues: CASSPPMGGFLETQYF. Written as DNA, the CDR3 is TGTGCCAGCAGCCCACCCATGGGAGGATTTCTGGAGACCCAGTACTTC.

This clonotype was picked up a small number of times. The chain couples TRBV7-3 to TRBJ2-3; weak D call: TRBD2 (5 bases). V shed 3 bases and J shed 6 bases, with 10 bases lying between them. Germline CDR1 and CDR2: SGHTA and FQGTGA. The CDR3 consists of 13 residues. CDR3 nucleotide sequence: TGTGCCAGCAGCTTCACTAGGACGGATACGCAGTATTTT. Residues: CASSFTRTDTQYF. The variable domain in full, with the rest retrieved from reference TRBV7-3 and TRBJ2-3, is GAGVSQTPSNKVTEKGKYVELRCDPISGHTALYWYRQSLGQGPEFLIYFQGTGAADDSGLPNDRFFAVRPEGSVSTLKIQRTERGDSAVYLCASSFTRTDTQYFGPGTRLTVL.

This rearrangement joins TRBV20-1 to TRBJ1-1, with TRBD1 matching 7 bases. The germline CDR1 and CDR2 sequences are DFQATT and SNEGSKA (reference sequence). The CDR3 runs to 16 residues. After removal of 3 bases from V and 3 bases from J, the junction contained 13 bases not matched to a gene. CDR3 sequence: CSARQGVGLLHTEAFF. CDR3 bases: TGCAGTGCTAGGCAGGGGGTCGGTCTCCTGCACACTGAAGCTTTCTTT.

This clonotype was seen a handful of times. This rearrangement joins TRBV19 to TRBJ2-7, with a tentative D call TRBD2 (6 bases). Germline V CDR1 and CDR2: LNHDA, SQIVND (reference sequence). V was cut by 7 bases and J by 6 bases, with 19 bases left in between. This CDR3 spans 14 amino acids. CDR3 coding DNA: TGTGCCAGTAACCCCAGTAGCGGAGTCGCCGAGCAGTACTTC. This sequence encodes CASNPSSGVAEQYF. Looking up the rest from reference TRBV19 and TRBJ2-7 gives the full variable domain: DGGITQSPKYLFRKEGQNVTLSCEQNLNHDAMYWYRQDPGQGLRLIYYSQIVNDFQKGDIAEGYSVSREKKESFPLTVTSAQKNPTAFYLCASNPSSGVAEQYFGPGTRLTVT.

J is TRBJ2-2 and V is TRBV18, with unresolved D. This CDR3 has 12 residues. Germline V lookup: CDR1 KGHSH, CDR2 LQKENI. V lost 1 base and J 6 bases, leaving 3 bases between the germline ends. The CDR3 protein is CASSPQAGELFF. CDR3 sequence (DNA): TGTGCCAGCTCACCACAGGCCGGGGAGCTGTTTTTT.

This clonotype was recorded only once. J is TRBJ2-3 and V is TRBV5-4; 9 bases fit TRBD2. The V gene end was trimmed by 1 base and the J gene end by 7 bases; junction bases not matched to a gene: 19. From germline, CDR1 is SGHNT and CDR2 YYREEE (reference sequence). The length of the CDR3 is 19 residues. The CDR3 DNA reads TGTGCCAGCAGCTTGACGGTCGGCGGCGGGGGGGCTGGTTCGTATACGCAGTATTTT. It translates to CASSLTVGGGGAGSYTQYF.

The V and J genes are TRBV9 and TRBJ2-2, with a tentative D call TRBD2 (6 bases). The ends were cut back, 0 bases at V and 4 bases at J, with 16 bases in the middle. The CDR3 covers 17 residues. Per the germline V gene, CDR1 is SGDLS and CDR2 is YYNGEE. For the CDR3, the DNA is TGTGCCAGCAGCGTAGGAGCCTTGGGACTGCTCACCGGGGAGCTGTTTTTT. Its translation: CASSVGALGLLTGELFF. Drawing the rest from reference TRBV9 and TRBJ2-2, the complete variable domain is DSGVTQTPKHLITATGQRVTLRCSPRSGDLSVYWYQQSLDQGLQFLIQYYNGEERAKGNILERFSAQQFPDLHSELNLSSLELGDSALYFCASSVGALGLLTGELFFGEGSRLTVL.

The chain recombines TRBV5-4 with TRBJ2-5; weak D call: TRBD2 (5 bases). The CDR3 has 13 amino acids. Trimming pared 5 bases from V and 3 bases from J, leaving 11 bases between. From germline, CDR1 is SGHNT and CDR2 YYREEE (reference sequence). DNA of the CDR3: TGTGCCAGCAGTTGGACTTCAGAAGAGACCCAGTACTTC. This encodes CASSWTSEETQYF.

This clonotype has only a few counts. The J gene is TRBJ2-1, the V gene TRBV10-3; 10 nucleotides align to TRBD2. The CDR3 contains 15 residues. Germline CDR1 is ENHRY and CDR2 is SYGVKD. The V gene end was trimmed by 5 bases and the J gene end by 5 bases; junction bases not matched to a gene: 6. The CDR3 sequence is CAISSSGGPHNEQFF. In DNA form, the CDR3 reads TGTGCCATCAGTTCTAGCGGGGGACCGCACAATGAGCAGTTCTTC.

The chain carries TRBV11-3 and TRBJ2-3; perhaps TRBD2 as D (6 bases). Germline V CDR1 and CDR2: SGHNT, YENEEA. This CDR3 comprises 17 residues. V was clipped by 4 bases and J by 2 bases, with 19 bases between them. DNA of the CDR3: TGTGCCAGCAGCTCGGGACGACTCGGGACTGTCACAGATACGCAGTATTTT. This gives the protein CASSSGRLGTVTDTQYF.

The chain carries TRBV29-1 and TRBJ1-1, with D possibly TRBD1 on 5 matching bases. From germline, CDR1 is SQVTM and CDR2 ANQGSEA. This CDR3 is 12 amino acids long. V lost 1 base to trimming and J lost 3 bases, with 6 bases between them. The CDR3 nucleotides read TGCAGCGTTGAAGTAGGGGACACTGAAGCTTTCTTT. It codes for CSVEVGDTEAFF.

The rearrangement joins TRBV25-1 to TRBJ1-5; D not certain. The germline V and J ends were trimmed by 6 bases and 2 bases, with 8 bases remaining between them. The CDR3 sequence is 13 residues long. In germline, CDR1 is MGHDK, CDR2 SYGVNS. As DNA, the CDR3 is TGTGCCAGCAGGGAGGCCGGCAATCAGCCCCAGCATTTT. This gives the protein CASREAGNQPQHF. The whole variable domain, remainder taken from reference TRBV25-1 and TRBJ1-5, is EADIYQTPRYLVIGTGKKITLECSQTMGHDKMYWYQQDPGMELHLIHYSYGVNSTEKGDLSSESTVSRIRTEHFPLTLESARPSHTSQYLCASREAGNQPQHFGDGTRLSIL.

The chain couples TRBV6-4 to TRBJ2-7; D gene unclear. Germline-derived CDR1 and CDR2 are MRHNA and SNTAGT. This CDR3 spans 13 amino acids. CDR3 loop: CAHRRKVPYEQYF. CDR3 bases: TGTGCGCACCGCCGCAAGGTGCCCTACGAGCAGTACTTC.

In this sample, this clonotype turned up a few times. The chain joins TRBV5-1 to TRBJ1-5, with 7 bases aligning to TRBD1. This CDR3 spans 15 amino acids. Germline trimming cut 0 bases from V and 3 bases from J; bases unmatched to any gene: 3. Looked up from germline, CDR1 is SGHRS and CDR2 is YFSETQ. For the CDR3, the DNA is TGCGCCAGCAGCTTGGCAGGGGGGGTCAATCAGCCCCAGCATTTT. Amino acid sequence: CASSLAGGVNQPQHF. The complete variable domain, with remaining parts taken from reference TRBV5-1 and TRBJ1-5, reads KAGVTQTPRYLIKTRGQQVTLSCSPISGHRSVSWYQQTPGQGLQFLFEYFSETQRNKGNFPGRFSGRQFSNSRSEMNVSTLELGDSALYLCASSLAGGVNQPQHFGDGTRLSIL.

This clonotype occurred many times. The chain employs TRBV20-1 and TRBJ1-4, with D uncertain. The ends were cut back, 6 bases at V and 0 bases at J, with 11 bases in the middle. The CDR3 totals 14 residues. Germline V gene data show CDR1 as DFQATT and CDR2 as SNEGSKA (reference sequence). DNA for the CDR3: TGCAGTGCCTTATCGACAACAACTAATGAAAAACTGTTTTTT. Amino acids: CSALSTTTNEKLFF.